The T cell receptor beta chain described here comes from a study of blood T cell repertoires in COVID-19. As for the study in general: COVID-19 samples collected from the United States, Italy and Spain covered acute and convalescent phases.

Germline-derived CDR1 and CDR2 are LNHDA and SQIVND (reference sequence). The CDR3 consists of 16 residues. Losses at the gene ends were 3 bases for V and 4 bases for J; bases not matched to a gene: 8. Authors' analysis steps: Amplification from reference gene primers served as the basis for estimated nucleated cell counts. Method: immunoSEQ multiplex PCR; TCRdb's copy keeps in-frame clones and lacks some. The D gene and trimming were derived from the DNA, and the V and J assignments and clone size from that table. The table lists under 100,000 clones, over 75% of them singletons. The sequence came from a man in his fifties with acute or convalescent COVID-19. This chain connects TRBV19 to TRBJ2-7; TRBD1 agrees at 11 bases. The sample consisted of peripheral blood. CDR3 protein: CASSIGWDRGSYEQYF. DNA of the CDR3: TGTGCCAGTAGTATTGGATGGGACAGGGGGAGTTACGAGCAGTACTTC.